Following are 32 T cell receptor beta chains from one sample sequenced in a study of shared clonotypes between healthy human individuals. Profiling relied on immunoSEQ multiplex PCR, and the TCRdb table lists in-frame clones only, not all of them. This sample carries about 1.5 million clones, nearly 99% of them seen once, and the ten largest clones take about 0.4%. Sequenced: naive CD4+ T cells sorted from blood. Subset given: CD45RA+ positively selected. The receptors here all came from a man in his thirties or forties in good health.

The chain uses TRBV5-4 and TRBJ2-2, with D unclear. Trimming shortened V by 0 bases and J by 6 bases, and 12 bases separated the two germline ends. The CDR3 has 15 residues. Per germline, CDR1 SGHNT and CDR2 YYREEE (reference sequence). The CDR3 DNA sequence: TGTGCCAGCAGCTTGGCCTCCGTCACGGCCGGGGAGCTGTTTTTT. Translated, it gives CASSLASVTAGELFF.

The gene calls are TRBV29-1 and TRBJ2-1; possible D gene TRBD2, 5 bases. V lost 7 bases and J 4 bases, leaving 17 bases between the germline ends. CDR1 and CDR2 (germline): SQVTM, ANQGSEA. This CDR3 region has 14 residues. The CDR3 DNA is TGCAGCGCACCGTCCGAGGGCCGATACAATGAGCAGTTCTTC. Protein product: CSAPSEGRYNEQFF.

The CDR3, as DNA: TGTGCCAGCAGCTCGGGACAGGGGGCATCCGGGGAGCTGTTTTTT. Its translation is CASSSGQGASGELFF. The V call is TRBV11-2, the J call TRBJ2-2; 12 nucleotides align to TRBD1. With V trimmed by 4 bases and J by 6 bases, 3 bases remained unmatched. The germline V gene encodes CDR1 SGHAT and CDR2 FQNNGV. This CDR3 is 15 amino acids long. The variable domain in full, completed from reference TRBV11-2 and TRBJ2-2, reads EAGVAQSPRYKIIEKRQSVAFWCNPISGHATLYWYQQILGQGPKLLIQFQNNGVVDDSQLPKDRFSAERLKGVDSTLKIQPAKLEDSAVYLCASSSGQGASGELFFGEGSRLTVL.

The genes are TRBV28 and TRBJ2-6, with D unresolved. The V end lost 5 bases, the J end lost 0 bases, and 11 bases lay between the germline ends. The V gene's germline CDR1 is MDHEN and CDR2 SYDVKM. This CDR3 region has 16 residues. The CDR3 DNA follows: TGTGCCAGCAGTCCCCCCCCTCCCTCTGGGGCCAACGTCCTGACTTTC. Encoded protein: CASSPPPPSGANVLTF.

The chain carries TRBV11-2 and TRBJ2-7; TRBD1 agrees at 7 bases. J lost 4 bases, V lost 5 bases, and 8 bases had no gene match. This CDR3 is built from 14 residues. The germline V gene encodes CDR1 SGHAT and CDR2 FQNNGV. CDR3: CASSPRDRVYEQYF. In DNA, the CDR3 is TGTGCCAGCAGCCCCAGAGACAGGGTGTACGAGCAGTACTTC.

The chain is built from TRBV5-4 and TRBJ2-2; 8 bases match TRBD2. V gave up 3 bases and J gave up 2 bases; unmatched junction bases: 6. Germline V lookup: CDR1 SGHNT, CDR2 YYREEE (reference sequence). The CDR3 has 16 amino acids. Here the CDR3 DNA reads TGTGCCAGCAGCTCCTTCGCGGGAGGAAACACCGGGGAGCTGTTTTTT. Protein product: CASSSFAGGNTGELFF.

This chain's CDR3 is CSVQSGGAFYEQYF. The CDR3 DNA sequence: TGCAGCGTCCAATCAGGGGGTGCCTTCTACGAGCAGTACTTC. The genes are TRBV29-1 and TRBJ2-7; 7 bases fit TRBD1. With V trimmed by 6 bases and J by 3 bases, 11 bases remained unmatched. Germline V lookup: CDR1 SQVTM, CDR2 ANQGSEA. This CDR3 comprises 14 residues.

This clone was picked up one time. This chain connects TRBV11-3 to TRBJ2-3; D not resolved. The CDR3 is 13 amino acids. Trimming removed 0 bases at V and 4 bases at J, with 5 bases between. Germline V gene lookup returns CDR1 SGHNT and CDR2 YENEEA. Written as DNA, the CDR3 is TGTGCCAGCAGCTTAGATTTGTCAGATACGCAGTATTTT. Amino acid sequence: CASSLDLSDTQYF.

The chain has TRBV2 and TRBJ2-7; 7 bases line up with TRBD2. With V trimmed by 5 bases and J by 4 bases, 5 bases remained unmatched. There are 13 residues in the CDR3. Germline CDR1 SNHLY, CDR2 FYNNEI. The CDR3 region has the DNA TGTGCCAGCAGTTTTAGCGGGCCTTACGAGCAGTACTTC. It encodes CASSFSGPYEQYF. The whole variable domain, remainder taken from reference TRBV2 and TRBJ2-7, is EPEVTQTPSHQVTQMGQEVILRCVPISNHLYFYWYRQILGQKVEFLVSFYNNEISEKSEIFDDQFSVERPDGSNFTLKIRSTKLEDSAMYFCASSFSGPYEQYFGPGTRLTVT.

The chain uses TRBV28 and TRBJ2-3, with TRBD1 as a possible D gene (6 bases). Trimming shortened V by 5 bases and J by 4 bases, and 16 bases separated the two germline ends. CDR1 and CDR2 (germline): MDHEN, SYDVKM. The CDR3 is 15 amino acids. The CDR3 bases are TGTGCCAGCAGTGTGGCAGGGGCCCGGGCAGATACGCAGTATTTT. As protein: CASSVAGARADTQYF. Together with reference TRBV28 and TRBJ2-3, the CDR3 gives the full variable domain: DVKVTQSSRYLVKRTGEKVFLECVQDMDHENMFWYRQDPGLGLRLIYFSYDVKMKEKGDIPEGYSVSREKKERFSLILESASTNQTSMYLCASSVAGARADTQYFGPGTRLTVL.

The count of this clone is one. The chain carries TRBV28 and TRBJ2-7; D tentatively fits TRBD1 or TRBD2 (5 bases each). This CDR3 has 16 amino acids. The germline V gene encodes CDR1 MDHEN and CDR2 SYDVKM. The V end lost 1 base, the J end lost 0 bases, and 13 bases lay between the germline ends. CDR3 residues: CASSLSRGPSSYEQYF. CDR3 sequence (DNA): TGTGCCAGCAGTTTATCGAGGGGCCCAAGCTCCTACGAGCAGTACTTC. Full variable domain (missing parts from reference TRBV28 and TRBJ2-7): DVKVTQSSRYLVKRTGEKVFLECVQDMDHENMFWYRQDPGLGLRLIYFSYDVKMKEKGDIPEGYSVSREKKERFSLILESASTNQTSMYLCASSLSRGPSSYEQYFGPGTRLTVT.

The rearrangement uses TRBV7-3 and TRBJ2-7; 7 nucleotides line up with TRBD2. V shed 5 bases, J shed 5 bases, and the junction held 21 bases outside the gene matches. The CDR3 consists of 18 residues. Per the germline V gene, CDR1 is SGHTA and CDR2 is FQGTGA. The CDR3 DNA sequence: TGTGCCAGCAGCCCGGGTATTGCGGGAGATTCCCTATCGGACGAGCAGTACTTC. This sequence encodes CASSPGIAGDSLSDEQYF.

J is TRBJ2-3 and V is TRBV9, with TRBD2 matching 10 bases. This CDR3 is 17 amino acids long. V lost 0 bases, J lost 2 bases, and 6 bases stayed unmatched. Looked up from germline, CDR1 is SGDLS and CDR2 is YYNGEE. CDR3 in DNA: TGTGCCAGCAGCGTAGAGCGGGGGGGGTTCTCCACAGATACGCAGTATTTT. Amino acids: CASSVERGGFSTDTQYF.

V usage is TRBV28 and J usage is TRBJ2-7, with 7 bases identical to TRBD1. Losses at the gene ends were 5 bases for V and 3 bases for J; bases not matched to a gene: 10. The CDR3 totals 15 residues. Germline lookup yields CDR1 MDHEN and CDR2 SYDVKM. CDR3 in DNA: TGTGCCAGCAGTCCCCCCGGGACAGTCCTCTACGAGCAGTACTTC. Residues: CASSPPGTVLYEQYF.

V is TRBV11-2 and J is TRBJ2-1, with D tentatively TRBD1 (6 bases). CDR1 and CDR2 (germline): SGHAT, FQNNGV. This CDR3 spans 14 amino acids. The ends were cut back, 4 bases at V and 5 bases at J, with 12 bases in the middle. The CDR3 reads CASSSIRGNNEQFF. The CDR3 DNA is TGTGCCAGCAGCTCAATCAGGGGTAACAATGAGCAGTTCTTC.

The chain carries TRBV11-2 and TRBJ2-3; no firm D call. Germline loops: CDR1 SGHAT, CDR2 FQNNGV. The V end was cut by 3 bases, the J end by 6 bases, with 13 bases between. The CDR3 sequence is 14 residues long. DNA for the CDR3: TGTGCCAGCAGCTTGGAAGGATTGGGGGATACGCAGTATTTT. This codes for CASSLEGLGDTQYF.

The V call is TRBV7-8, the J call TRBJ2-5; D is unresolved. The CDR3 has 15 amino acids. CDR1 and CDR2 (germline): SGHVS, FQNEAQ. Trimming cost V 3 bases and J 6 bases, with 17 bases left between them. The CDR3 reads CASSLSSSPKKTQYF. CDR3 bases: TGTGCCAGCAGCTTGAGTTCCAGCCCAAAGAAGACCCAGTACTTC.

The chain is built from TRBV5-1 and TRBJ1-5, with 12 bases matching TRBD1. The trim removed 0 bases at V and 6 bases at J, leaving 4 bases unmatched. Germline V gene sequence: CDR1 SGHRS, CDR2 YFSETQ. The CDR3 runs to 16 residues. The CDR3, as DNA: TGCGCCAGCAGCTTGGGGGGACAGGGGGCCGGTCAGCCCCAGCATTTT. The encoded protein is CASSLGGQGAGQPQHF.

The count of this clone is one. This chain connects TRBV7-2 to TRBJ1-4, with unresolved D. The CDR3 runs 15 residues. V lost 4 bases and J lost 4, with 13 bases in between. Germline V CDR1 and CDR2: SGHTA, FQGNSA. CDR3 protein: CASSSEVSINEKLFF. Written as DNA, the CDR3 is TGTGCCAGCAGCTCCGAGGTGTCCATTAATGAAAAACTGTTTTTT.

The chain combines TRBV10-3 with TRBJ2-2; a possible D gene is TRBD1 (6 bases). CDR3 length equals 16 residues. Trimming stripped 0 bases from V and 2 bases from J, with 10 bases between. Germline lookup yields CDR1 ENHRY and CDR2 SYGVKD. Here the CDR3 DNA reads TGTGCCATCAGTGAGTCCGGGACAATTAACACCGGGGAGCTGTTTTTT. As protein: CAISESGTINTGELFF.

J is TRBJ2-7 and V is TRBV7-2, with a weak D call TRBD2 (5 bases). This CDR3 comprises 16 residues. Trimming shortened V by 5 bases and J by 3 bases, and 20 bases separated the two germline ends. Germline V gene data show CDR1 as SGHTA and CDR2 as FQGNSA. The CDR3 sequence: CASSRREGPMNYEQYF. CDR3 DNA sequence: TGTGCCAGCAGCCGCCGCGAGGGCCCCATGAACTACGAGCAGTACTTC.

V and J are TRBV10-3 and TRBJ2-1; TRBD2 agrees at 9 bases. CDR1 is ENHRY, CDR2 SYGVKD, per germline. The CDR3 is 17 amino acids. J gave up 10 bases and V 6 bases, and 19 bases lay outside the gene matches. The CDR3 protein is CAISAVVWREGLREQFF. CDR3 DNA: TGTGCCATCAGCGCGGTTGTGTGGCGGGAGGGCCTCAGGGAGCAGTTCTTC.

J is TRBJ1-2 and V is TRBV30; possibly TRBD1 for D (5 bases). This CDR3 spans 13 amino acids. Germline V gives CDR1 GTSNPN, CDR2 SVGIG (reference sequence). V was clipped by 8 bases and J by 3 bases, with 16 bases between them. The CDR3 loop reads CARLGGGHYGYTF. The CDR3 nucleotides read TGTGCCCGCCTCGGGGGAGGACACTATGGCTACACCTTC. Drawing the rest from reference TRBV30 and TRBJ1-2, the complete variable domain is SQTIHQWPATLVQPVGSPLSLECTVEGTSNPNLYWYRQAAGRGLQLLFYSVGIGQISSEVPQNLSASRPQDRQFILSSKKLLLSDSGFYLCARLGGGHYGYTFGSGTRLTVV.

The chain employs TRBV28 and TRBJ1-2; the match to TRBD1 covers 8 bases. The junction had 9 bases not matched to a gene; V was cut back by 6 bases and J by 0 bases. Germline CDR1 MDHEN, CDR2 SYDVKM. The CDR3 is 16 amino acids. The CDR3 nucleotides are TGTGCCAGCAGAGAATTTGACAGGGGCGCTAACTATGGCTACACCTTC. It specifies CASREFDRGANYGYTF.

The CDR3 region has the DNA TGTGTCCAAGCTTGCGGCAAGCTAGCGGGAGTGAACACCGGGGAGCTGTTTTTT. It codes for CVQACGKLAGVNTGELFF. V usage is TRBV5-3 and J usage is TRBJ2-2, with 10 nucleotides matching TRBD2. TRBV5-3 qualifies as an ORF whose function is uncertain. This CDR3 spans 18 amino acids.

This sequence joins TRBV11-3 and TRBJ2-1; 7 bases line up with TRBD2. The CDR3 is made up of 14 amino acids. V lost 0 bases to trimming and J lost 11 bases; unmatched junction nucleotides: 7. Germline V gene data show CDR1 as SGHNT and CDR2 as YENEEA. CDR3 bases: TGTGCCAGCAGCTTAGATTCAACTAGCGTACAGCAGTTCTTC. This translates into CASSLDSTSVQQFF. Using reference TRBV11-3 and TRBJ2-1 for the parts outside the CDR3, the full variable domain is EAGVVQSPRYKIIEKKQPVAFWCNPISGHNTLYWYLQNLGQGPELLIRYENEEAVDDSQLPKDRFSAERLKGVDSTLKIQPAELGDSAVYLCASSLDSTSVQQFFGPGTRLTVL.

This rearrangement joins TRBV5-6 to TRBJ1-3, with D unclear. Germline assignment: CDR1 SGHDT and CDR2 YYEEEE. This CDR3 is 16 amino acids long. With 0 bases removed from V and 2 bases from J, the gap between germline ends came to 12 bases. This CDR3 is CASSLVSGPAGNTIYF. CDR3 DNA sequence: TGTGCCAGCAGCTTGGTATCGGGCCCGGCTGGAAACACCATATATTTT. The entire variable domain, with the rest obtained from reference TRBV5-6 and TRBJ1-3, is as follows: DAGVTQSPTHLIKTRGQQVTLRCSPKSGHDTVSWYQQALGQGPQFIFQYYEEEERQRGNFPDRFSGHQFPNYSSELNVNALLLGDSALYLCASSLVSGPAGNTIYFGEGSWLTVV.

The V gene is TRBV5-6, the J gene TRBJ1-4; D uncertain. CDR3 length equals 17 residues. Trimming cost V 1 base and J 0 bases, with 13 bases left between them. Per germline, CDR1 SGHDT and CDR2 YYEEEE. CDR3 nucleotide sequence: TGTGCCAGCAGCTTGCGGTGGGCCGGGGCAACTAATGAAAAACTGTTTTTT. It translates to CASSLRWAGATNEKLFF.

Regarding this clone: The sample holds other DNA sequences that translate to the same CDR3. The rearrangement uses TRBV11-3 and TRBJ2-2; the D gene is possibly TRBD1 (5 bases). The V gene lost 1 base and the J gene lost 3 bases, with 9 bases spanning the gap. Germline assignment: CDR1 SGHNT and CDR2 YENEEA. The CDR3 has 15 amino acids. CDR3 amino acids: CASSLGQGDTGELFF. The CDR3 bases are TGTGCCAGCAGCTTAGGCCAGGGTGACACCGGGGAGCTGTTTTTT.

The V gene is TRBV5-1, the J gene TRBJ2-7; D gene ambiguous. The ends were cut back, 5 bases at V and 0 bases at J, with 12 bases in the middle. Germline CDR1 reads SGHRS; CDR2 reads YFSETQ. The CDR3 has 14 amino acids. In DNA, the CDR3 is TGCGCCAGCAGACCGGACGGATACTCCTACGAGCAGTACTTC. Translation: CASRPDGYSYEQYF.

The chain recombines TRBV10-3 with TRBJ1-1; D remains ambiguous. The CDR3 loop spans 13 amino acids. V was clipped by 5 bases and J by 0 bases, with 7 bases between them. Germline values: CDR1 ENHRY, CDR2 SYGVKD. CDR3 nucleotides: TGTGCCATCAGTACCAAAGTGAACACTGAAGCTTTCTTT. This encodes CAISTKVNTEAFF.

The chain employs TRBV29-1 and TRBJ1-1, with D possibly being TRBD1 (5 bases). The V end lost 7 bases, the J end lost 4 bases, and 19 bases lay between the germline ends. In germline, CDR1 is SQVTM, CDR2 ANQGSEA. The CDR3 is made up of 14 amino acids. The CDR3 reads CSGDKQVASTEAFF. The DNA of the CDR3 is TGCAGCGGCGACAAACAGGTTGCTAGCACTGAAGCTTTCTTT.